A selection of T cell receptor beta chains follows, all from one sample in a study of shared clonotypes between healthy human individuals. The table came from immunoSEQ multiplex PCR; TCRdb's copy has only in-frame clones and leaves some out. The sample lists some 2.1 million clones; around 96% were seen once. The source material was naive CD8+ T cells sorted from blood. Receptor source: a young man in good health. CDR3s include the opening cysteine and the closing phenylalanine or tryptophan. Fields, in order: clone size, D gene, V gene, J gene, CDR3 protein, CDR3 DNA. The D gene is left open where the match is weak. Only some rows state a clone size, as once, few, many or a class for expanded clones.

size: -
D: -
V: TRBV5-1
J: TRBJ2-2
CDR3: CASSLGSGGELFF
DNA: TGCGCCAGCAGCTTGGGATCCGGCGGGGAGCTGTTTTTT

size: few
D: TRBD1
V: TRBV27
J: TRBJ2-7
CDR3: CASSPGQGAYEQYF
DNA: TGTGCCAGCAGTCCGGGACAGGGGGCCTACGAGCAGTACTTC

size: -
D: -
V: TRBV11-2
J: TRBJ2-5
CDR3: CASSLGGGTQYF
DNA: TGTGCCAGCAGCCTAGGGGGGGGGACCCAGTACTTC

size: few
D: -
V: TRBV14
J: TRBJ1-2
CDR3: CASSQAGNYGYTF
DNA: TGTGCCAGCAGCCAAGCGGGGAACTATGGCTACACCTTC

size: few
D: -
V: TRBV4-1
J: TRBJ1-2
CDR3: CASSQGGSVRGTGYTF
DNA: TGCGCCAGCAGCCAAGGGGGATCGGTAAGGGGCACGGGCTACACCTTC

size: -
D: -
V: TRBV11-2
J: TRBJ2-7
CDR3: CASSFVGYEQYF
DNA: TGTGCCAGCAGCTTTGTTGGATACGAGCAGTACTTC

size: -
D: -
V: TRBV11-2
J: TRBJ1-5
CDR3: CASSLGANQPQHF
DNA: TGTGCCAGCAGCCTCGGGGCCAATCAGCCCCAGCATTTT

size: -
D: -
V: TRBV14
J: TRBJ2-1
CDR3: CASSQVLGQAVDPHNEQFF
DNA: TGTGCCAGCAGCCAAGTATTGGGGCAGGCGGTTGATCCCCACAATGAGCAGTTCTTC

size: -
D: -
V: TRBV14
J: TRBJ2-1
CDR3: CASSQEVRTNEQFF
DNA: TGTGCCAGCAGCCAAGAAGTCAGGACCAATGAGCAGTTCTTC

size: -
D: -
V: TRBV6-1
J: TRBJ2-7
CDR3: CASSFADGAYEQYF
DNA: TGTGCCAGCAGTTTTGCTGACGGAGCCTACGAGCAGTACTTC

size: -
D: -
V: TRBV30
J: TRBJ1-5
CDR3: CAWSFGDQPQHF
DNA: TGTGCCTGGAGTTTTGGTGATCAGCCCCAGCATTTT

size: -
D: -
V: TRBV9
J: TRBJ2-3
CDR3: CASSALLRGTDTQYF
DNA: TGTGCCAGCAGCGCGCTACTTCGAGGGACAGATACGCAGTATTTT

size: -
D: TRBD1
V: TRBV4-1
J: TRBJ1-5
CDR3: CASSQEGSGGFNQPQHF
DNA: TGCGCCAGCAGCCAAGAAGGTTCAGGGGGATTCAATCAGCCCCAGCATTTT

size: -
D: -
V: TRBV9
J: TRBJ2-7
CDR3: CASSVGSAAYEQYF
DNA: TGTGCCAGCAGCGTAGGCTCAGCCGCCTACGAGCAGTACTTC

size: -
D: TRBD1
V: TRBV5-1
J: TRBJ1-1
CDR3: CASSWDREGRNTEAFF
DNA: TGCGCCAGCAGCTGGGACAGGGAGGGGCGGAACACTGAAGCTTTCTTT

size: -
D: TRBD2
V: TRBV13
J: TRBJ2-1
CDR3: CASSKAGDSYNEQFF
DNA: TGTGCCAGCAGCAAAGCGGGAGACTCCTACAATGAGCAGTTCTTC

size: once
D: -
V: TRBV6-1
J: TRBJ2-7
CDR3: CASSEWGGVNTYEQYF
DNA: TGTGCCAGCAGTGAATGGGGCGGGGTGAACACCTACGAGCAGTACTTC

size: -
D: -
V: TRBV30
J: TRBJ2-6
CDR3: CAWEPYSGANVLTF
DNA: TGTGCCTGGGAGCCCTACTCTGGGGCCAACGTCCTGACTTTC